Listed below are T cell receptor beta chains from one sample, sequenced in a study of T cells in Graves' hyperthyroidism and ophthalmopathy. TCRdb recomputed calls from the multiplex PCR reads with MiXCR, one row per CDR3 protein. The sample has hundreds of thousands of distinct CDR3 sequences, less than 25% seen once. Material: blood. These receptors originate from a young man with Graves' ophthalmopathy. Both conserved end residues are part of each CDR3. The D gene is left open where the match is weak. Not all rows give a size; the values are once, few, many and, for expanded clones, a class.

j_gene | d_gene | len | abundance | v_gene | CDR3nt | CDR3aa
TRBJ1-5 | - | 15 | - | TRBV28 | TGTGCCAGCAGTTTAAAGGGGTATGGCAATCAGCCCCAGCATTTT | CASSLKGYGNQPQHF
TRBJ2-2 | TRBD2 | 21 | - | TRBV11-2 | TGTGCCAGCAGCTTGGCCCCGGGACTAGCGGGAAGAAGCGCGAACACCGGGGAGCTGTTTTTT | CASSLAPGLAGRSANTGELFF
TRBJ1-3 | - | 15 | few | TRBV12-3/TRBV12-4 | TGTGCCAGCAGTCCCTCGGGCACGTCTGGAAACACCATATATTTT | CASSPSGTSGNTIYF
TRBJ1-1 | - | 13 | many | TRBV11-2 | TGTGCCAGCAGCTTAGTCACGAACACTGAAGCTTTCTTT | CASSLVTNTEAFF
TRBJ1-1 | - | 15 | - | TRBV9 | TGTGCCAGCAGCGTAGGACAGACGTTAATGACTGAAGCTTTCTTT | CASSVGQTLMTEAFF
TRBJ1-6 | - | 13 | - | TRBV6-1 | TGTGCCAGCAGGACTGAGGGTGATTCACCCCTCCACTTT | CASRTEGDSPLHF
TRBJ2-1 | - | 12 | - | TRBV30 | TGTGCCTGGAGTGTACAATGGGGTGAGCAGTTCTTC | CAWSVQWGEQFF
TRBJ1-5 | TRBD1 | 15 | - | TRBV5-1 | TGCGCCAGCAGCTTGGGCCCGGGACAGAATCAGCCCCAGCATTTT | CASSLGPGQNQPQHF
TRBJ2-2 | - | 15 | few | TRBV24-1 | TGTGCCACCAGTGAGAGAAGGGGCGGGTCCGGGGAGCTGTTTTTT | CATSERRGGSGELFF
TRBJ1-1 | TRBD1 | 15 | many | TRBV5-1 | TGCGCCAGCAGCTTGGTGGCAGGGGGAAACACTGAAGCTTTCTTT | CASSLVAGGNTEAFF
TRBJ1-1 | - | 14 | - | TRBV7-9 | TGTGCCAGCAGCTTAGAGGGGGGGGGGGCTGAAGCTTTCTTT | CASSLEGGGAEAFF
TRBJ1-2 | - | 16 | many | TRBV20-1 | TGCAGTGCTAGAGATATCGGCCAGAATTCCGCCTATGGCTACACCTTC | CSARDIGQNSAYGYTF
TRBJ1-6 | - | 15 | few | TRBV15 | TGTGCCACCAGCAGAGAGCAGGGTGTAGGTTCACCCCTCCACTTT | CATSREQGVGSPLHF